A single sample is the source of the 2 T cell receptor beta chains below, sequenced in a study of technical replicates of blood from a few donors. Clones were sequenced by immunoSEQ multiplex PCR, and TCRdb holds only the in-frame ones, with some missing. The data show approximately 66,000 clones, more than 75% seen once. Sequenced: PBMCs. Every receptor here comes from a human donor in good health. Some clones in this sample may be carry-over from other donors' samples.

V is TRBV2 and J is TRBJ2-7, with TRBD1 matching over 9 bases. The CDR3 covers 16 residues. Trimming took 0 bases from V and 2 from J; bases not matched to a gene: 5. CDR1 and CDR2 from the germline V gene are SNHLY and FYNNEI. This chain's CDR3 is CASSEASGQGAYEQYF. Here the CDR3 DNA reads TGTGCCAGCAGTGAAGCGTCGGGACAGGGTGCCTACGAGCAGTACTTC.

The J gene is TRBJ2-1, the V gene TRBV5-6, with 9 positions matching TRBD2. The ends lost 0 bases at V and 0 bases at J; junction bases unmatched: 10. This CDR3 comprises 19 residues. In germline, CDR1 is SGHDT, CDR2 YYEEEE. This chain's CDR3 is CASSLGETSGRSSYNEQFF. As DNA, the CDR3 is TGTGCCAGCAGCTTGGGGGAGACTAGCGGCCGAAGCTCCTACAATGAGCAGTTCTTC. The full variable domain, its missing parts supplied by reference TRBV5-6 and TRBJ2-1, is DAGVTQSPTHLIKTRGQQVTLRCSPKSGHDTVSWYQQALGQGPQFIFQYYEEEERQRGNFPDRFSGHQFPNYSSELNVNALLLGDSALYLCASSLGETSGRSSYNEQFFGPGTRLTVL.